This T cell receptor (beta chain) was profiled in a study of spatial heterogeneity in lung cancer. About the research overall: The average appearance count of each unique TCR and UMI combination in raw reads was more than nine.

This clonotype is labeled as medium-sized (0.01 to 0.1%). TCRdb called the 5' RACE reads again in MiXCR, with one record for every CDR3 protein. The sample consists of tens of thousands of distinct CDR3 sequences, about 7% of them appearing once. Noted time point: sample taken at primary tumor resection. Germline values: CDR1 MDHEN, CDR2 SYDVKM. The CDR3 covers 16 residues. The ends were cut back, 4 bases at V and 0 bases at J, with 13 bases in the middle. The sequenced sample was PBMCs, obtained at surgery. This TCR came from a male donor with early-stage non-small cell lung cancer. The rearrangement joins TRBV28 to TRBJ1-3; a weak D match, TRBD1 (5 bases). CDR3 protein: CASSSPGVGSGNTIYF. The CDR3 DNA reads TGTGCCAGCAGTTCACCGGGGGTTGGCTCTGGAAACACCATATATTTT. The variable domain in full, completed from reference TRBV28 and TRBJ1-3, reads DVKVTQSSRYLVKRTGEKVFLECVQDMDHENMFWYRQDPGLGLRLIYFSYDVKMKEKGDIPEGYSVSREKKERFSLILESASTNQTSMYLCASSSPGVGSGNTIYFGEGSWLTVV.